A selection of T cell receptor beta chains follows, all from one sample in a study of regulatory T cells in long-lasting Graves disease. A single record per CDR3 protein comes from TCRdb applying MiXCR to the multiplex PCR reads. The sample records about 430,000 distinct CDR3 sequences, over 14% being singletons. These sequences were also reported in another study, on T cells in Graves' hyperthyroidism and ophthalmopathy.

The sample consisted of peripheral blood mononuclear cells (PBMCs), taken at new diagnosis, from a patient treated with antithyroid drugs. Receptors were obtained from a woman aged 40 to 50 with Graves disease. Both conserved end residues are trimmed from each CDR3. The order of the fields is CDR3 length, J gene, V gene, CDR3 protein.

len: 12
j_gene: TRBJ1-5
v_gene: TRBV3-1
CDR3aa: ASSPSLHSQPQH

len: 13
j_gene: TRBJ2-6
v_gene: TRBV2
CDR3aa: ASIPGSPGANVLT

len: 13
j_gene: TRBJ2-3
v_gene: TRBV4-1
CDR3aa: ASTPSGDPTDTQY

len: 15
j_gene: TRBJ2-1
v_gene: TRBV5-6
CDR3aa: ASSLGLAGEAPTKQF

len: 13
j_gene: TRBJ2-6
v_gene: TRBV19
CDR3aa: ATGQGVSGANVLT

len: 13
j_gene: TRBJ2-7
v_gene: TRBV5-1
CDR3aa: ASSLALEIIYEQY

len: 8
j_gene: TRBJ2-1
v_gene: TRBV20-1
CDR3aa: SARNNEQF

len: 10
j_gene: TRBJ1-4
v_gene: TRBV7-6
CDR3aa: ASSRENEKLF

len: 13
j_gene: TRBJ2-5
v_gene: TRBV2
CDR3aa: AHPWGLPGGETQY

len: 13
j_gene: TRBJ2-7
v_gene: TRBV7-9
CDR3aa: ASSLGSYLGYEQY

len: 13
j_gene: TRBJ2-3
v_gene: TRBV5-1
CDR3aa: ASRPELASTDTQY

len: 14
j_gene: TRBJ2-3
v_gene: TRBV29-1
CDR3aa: SVEWGSGALVDTQY

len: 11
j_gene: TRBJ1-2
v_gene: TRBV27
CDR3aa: ASSSRGNYGYT

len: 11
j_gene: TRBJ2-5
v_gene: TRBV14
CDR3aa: ASQGQLQETQY

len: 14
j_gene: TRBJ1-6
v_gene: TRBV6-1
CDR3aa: ASSDWHRSAGSPLH

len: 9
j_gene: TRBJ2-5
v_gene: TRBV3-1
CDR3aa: ASSNEETQY

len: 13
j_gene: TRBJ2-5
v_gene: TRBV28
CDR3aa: ASSRGQGVFETQY

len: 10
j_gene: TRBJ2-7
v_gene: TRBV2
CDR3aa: ASNNDRVLEY

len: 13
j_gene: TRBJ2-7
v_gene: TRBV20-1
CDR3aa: SARDLAGGYYEQY

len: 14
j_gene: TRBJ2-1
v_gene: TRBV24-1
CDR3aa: ATSWAGGPTGNEQF

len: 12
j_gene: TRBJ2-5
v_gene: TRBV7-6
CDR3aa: ASSLGPNQETQY

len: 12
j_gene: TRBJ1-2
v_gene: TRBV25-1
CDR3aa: ASSETGFSYGYT

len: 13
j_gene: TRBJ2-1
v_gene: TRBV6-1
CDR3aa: ASSEFDRTYNEQF

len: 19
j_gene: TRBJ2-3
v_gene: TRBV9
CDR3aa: ASSGTGTSGARGVSTDTQY

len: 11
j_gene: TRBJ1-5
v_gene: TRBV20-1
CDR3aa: SASGHSNQPQH

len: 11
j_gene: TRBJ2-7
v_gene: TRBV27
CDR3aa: ASSSDYAYEQY

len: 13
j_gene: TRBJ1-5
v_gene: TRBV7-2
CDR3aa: ASSLQGESNQPQH

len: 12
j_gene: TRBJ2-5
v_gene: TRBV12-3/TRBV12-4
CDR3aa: ASSLLLGRETQY

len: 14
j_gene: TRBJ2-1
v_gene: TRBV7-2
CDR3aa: ASSYSPGGAGNEQF

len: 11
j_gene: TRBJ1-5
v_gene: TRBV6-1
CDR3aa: ASSEQGSQPQH

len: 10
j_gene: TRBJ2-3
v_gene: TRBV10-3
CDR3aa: AASGNADTQY

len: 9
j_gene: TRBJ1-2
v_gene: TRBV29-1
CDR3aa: SVESNYGYT

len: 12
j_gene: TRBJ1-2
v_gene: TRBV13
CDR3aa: ASSLAAPRHGYT

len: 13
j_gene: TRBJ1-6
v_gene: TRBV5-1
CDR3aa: ASSLGGSYNSPLH

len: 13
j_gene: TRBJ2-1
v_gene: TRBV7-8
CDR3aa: ASIPLAGVDNEQF

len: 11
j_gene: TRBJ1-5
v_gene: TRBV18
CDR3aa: ASSPRPEEPQH

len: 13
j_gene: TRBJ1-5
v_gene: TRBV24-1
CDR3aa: ATSDRQSSNQPQH

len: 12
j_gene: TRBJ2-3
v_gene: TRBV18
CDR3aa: ASSPGISTDTQY

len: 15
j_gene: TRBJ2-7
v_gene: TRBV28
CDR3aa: ASRALYTESGIYEQY

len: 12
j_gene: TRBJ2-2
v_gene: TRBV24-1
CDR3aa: ATSGTMNTGELF

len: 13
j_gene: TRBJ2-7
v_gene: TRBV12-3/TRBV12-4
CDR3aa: ASSLGGRYSYEQY

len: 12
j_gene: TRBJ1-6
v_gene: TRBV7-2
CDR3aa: ASSLNPKGSPLH

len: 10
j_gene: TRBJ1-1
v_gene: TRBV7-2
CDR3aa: ASSPGLGEAF

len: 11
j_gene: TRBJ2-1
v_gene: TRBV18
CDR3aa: ASSRGTLDEQF

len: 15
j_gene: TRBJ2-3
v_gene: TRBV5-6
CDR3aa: ASSSKSTSGSADTQY

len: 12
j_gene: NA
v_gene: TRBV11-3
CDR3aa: ASSLEGQGRGYT

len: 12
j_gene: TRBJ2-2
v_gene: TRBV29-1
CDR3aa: SVDLAGNTGELF

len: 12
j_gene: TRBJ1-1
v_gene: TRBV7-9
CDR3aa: ASSLPGGLTEAF